Listed below are T cell receptor beta chains from one sample, sequenced in a study of blood T cell repertoires in COVID-19. TCRdb's table, derived via immunoSEQ multiplex PCR, lists solely in-frame clones and lacks some. The profile covers around 150,000 clones, with about 80% appearing a single time and approximately 8% taken by the ten largest. Sequencing was performed on peripheral blood. These receptors originate from a man aged 55-75 years with acute or convalescent COVID-19. Both conserved end residues are part of each CDR3. The D gene is left open where the match is weak. Some rows mark clone size as missing; the rest say once, few, many or name a class of expanded clone.

clone_size,j_call,d_call,v_call,cdr3_aa,cdr3_nt
.,TRBJ1-6,.,TRBV14,CASKRDSARDSPLHF,TGTGCCAGCAAGCGCGACAGTGCCCGGGATTCACCCCTCCACTTT
.,TRBJ2-7,TRBD1,TRBV6-2/TRBV6-3,CASSYSTGTDYEQYF,TGTGCCAGCAGTTACTCTACCGGGACAGACTACGAGCAGTACTTC
many,TRBJ2-5,TRBD1,TRBV7-8,CASSLGQGGVVTQYF,TGTGCCAGCAGCTTAGGACAGGGGGGAGTTGTGACCCAGTACTTC
.,TRBJ1-1,TRBD1,TRBV5-1,CASSLGSGGPTEAFF,TGCGCCAGCAGCTTGGGATCAGGGGGCCCGACTGAAGCTTTCTTT
few,TRBJ2-1,.,TRBV19,CASTVREGSDEQFF,TGTGCCAGTACCGTTCGAGAGGGCTCCGATGAGCAGTTCTTC
many,TRBJ1-2,.,TRBV25-1,CASSYGGEGYTF,TGTGCCAGCAGCTACGGAGGGGAGGGCTACACCTTC
.,TRBJ1-6,.,TRBV29-1,CSVRTGTYNSPLHF,TGCAGCGTTCGTACGGGGACCTATAATTCACCCCTCCACTTT
once,TRBJ1-5,.,TRBV6-5,CASSYSITGNQPQHF,TGTGCCAGCAGTTACTCGATAACGGGGAATCAGCCCCAGCATTTT
.,TRBJ2-3,.,TRBV5-1,CASSLRQSTDTQYF,TGCGCCAGCAGCCTTCGACAGAGCACAGATACGCAGTATTTT
once,TRBJ1-4,.,TRBV12-3/TRBV12-4,CASSLSVNEKLFF,TGTGCCAGCAGTTTGTCAGTTAATGAAAAACTGTTTTTT
.,TRBJ2-1,TRBD2,TRBV5-1,CASSLRPHTSGGANEQFF,TGCGCCAGCAGCTTAAGGCCGCACACTAGCGGGGGGGCCAATGAGCAGTTCTTC
.,TRBJ1-2,.,TRBV25-1,CASSEYYYGYTF,TGTGCCAGCAGTGAATACTACTATGGCTACACCTTC
.,TRBJ2-1,TRBD1,TRBV6-2/TRBV6-3,CASSYPTGTYNEQFF,TGTGCCAGCAGTTACCCGACAGGGACCTACAATGAGCAGTTCTTC
few,TRBJ2-1,.,TRBV6-5,CASTEAHYNEQFF,TGTGCCAGCACAGAGGCCCACTACAATGAGCAGTTCTTC
once,TRBJ2-7,TRBD1,TRBV5-1,CASSSWDRGLGTRHEQYF,TGCGCCAGCAGCAGCTGGGACAGGGGGCTGGGTACGCGTCACGAGCAGTACTTC
.,TRBJ2-1,TRBD1,TRBV5-1,CASSQGDRGLNEQFF,TGCGCCAGCAGCCAAGGTGACAGGGGGCTCAATGAGCAGTTCTTC
once,TRBJ2-7,TRBD2,TRBV5-1,CASSLQSAGVTYEQYF,TGCGCCAGCAGCTTACAATCTGCGGGGGTTACCTACGAGCAGTACTTC
.,TRBJ2-7,.,TRBV10-2,CATTAGSLYEQYF,TGCGCCACCACCGCGGGATCCCTCTACGAGCAGTACTTC
.,TRBJ1-3,.,TRBV2,CARGGAEGSGNTIYF,TGTGCCAGGGGAGGGGCAGAGGGCTCTGGAAACACCATATATTTT
.,TRBJ1-4,.,TRBV30,CAWGAREKLFF,TGTGCCTGGGGGGCAAGGGAAAAACTGTTTTTT
many,TRBJ1-3,.,TRBV11-3,CASSHSSGNTIYF,TGTGCCAGCAGCCATAGCTCTGGAAACACCATATATTTT
.,TRBJ1-5,.,TRBV6-2/TRBV6-3,CASSYRGGSNQPQHF,TGTGCCAGCAGTTATAGGGGCGGCAGCAATCAGCCCCAGCATTTT